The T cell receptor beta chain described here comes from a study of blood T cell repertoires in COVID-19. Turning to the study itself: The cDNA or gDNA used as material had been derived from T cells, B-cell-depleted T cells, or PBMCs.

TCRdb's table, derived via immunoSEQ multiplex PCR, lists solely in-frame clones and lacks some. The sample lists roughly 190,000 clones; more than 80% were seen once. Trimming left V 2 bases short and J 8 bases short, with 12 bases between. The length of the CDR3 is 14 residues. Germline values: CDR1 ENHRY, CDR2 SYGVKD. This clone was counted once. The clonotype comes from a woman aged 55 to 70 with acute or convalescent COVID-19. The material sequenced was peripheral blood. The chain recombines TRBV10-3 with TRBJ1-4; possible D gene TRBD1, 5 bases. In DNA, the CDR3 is TGTGCCATCAGTGAGGAGGCAGGGCGGGAAAAACTGTTTTTT. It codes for CAISEEAGREKLFF.